What follows are 23 T cell receptor beta chains derived from one specimen sequenced in a study of cytomegalovirus exposure and HLA in healthy donors. Researchers ran the PCR with 60 Vbeta and 13 Jbeta primers. TCRdb's table, derived via immunoSEQ multiplex PCR, lists solely in-frame clones and lacks some. The profile shows about 130,000 clones, 80% of them singletons. Material for sequencing was PBMCs. The receptor source for this set is a human donor in good health.

This clone was observed once. The V gene is TRBV9, the J gene TRBJ2-3, with D tentatively TRBD2 (6 bases). The germline V gene has CDR1 SGDLS and CDR2 YYNGEE. This CDR3 contains 18 residues. V lost 0 bases to trimming and J lost 2 bases, with 19 bases between them. CDR3 bases: TGTGCCAGCAGCGTAGAAGGGGCCAACGCGGGGACCACAGATACGCAGTATTTT. Amino acids: CASSVEGANAGTTDTQYF.

This chain connects TRBV9 to TRBJ1-4, with TRBD1 identical over 8 bases. Germline assignment: CDR1 SGDLS and CDR2 YYNGEE. J was trimmed by 7 bases and V by 3 bases; bases with no gene match: 8. This CDR3 is 15 amino acids long. CDR3 bases: TGTGCCAGCAGCGCCTCAGGGGGCTATAGTGAAAAACTGTTTTTT. This encodes CASSASGGYSEKLFF.

This chain connects TRBV5-1 to TRBJ1-2, with a possible D match to TRBD1 (5 bases). Germline V gene data show CDR1 as SGHRS and CDR2 as YFSETQ. Trimming cost V 0 bases and J 2 bases, with 11 bases left between them. The CDR3 length is 15 residues. CDR3 in amino acids: CASSLEGMGNYGYTF. CDR3 DNA sequence: TGCGCCAGCAGCTTGGAGGGGATGGGCAACTATGGCTACACCTTC.

This rearrangement joins TRBV6-6 to TRBJ1-2; 7 bases agree with TRBD1. From germline, CDR1 is MNHNY and CDR2 SVGAGI (reference sequence). V shed 4 bases, J shed 6 bases, and the junction held 5 bases outside the gene matches. CDR3 length: 13 residues. The CDR3 DNA is TGTGCCAGCAGTTCTGTCAGGGGGAATGGCTACACCTTC. Translated: CASSSVRGNGYTF.

The count of this clone is one. The gene calls are TRBV25-1 and TRBJ1-1, with 9 bases that match TRBD1. Trimming took 1 base from V and 10 from J; bases not matched to a gene: 7. The CDR3 contains 14 residues. Per germline, CDR1 MGHDK and CDR2 SYGVNS. The CDR3 loop is CASSEWGQGVAAFF. DNA of the CDR3: TGTGCCAGCAGTGAATGGGGACAGGGAGTAGCAGCTTTCTTT. The whole variable domain, remainder taken from reference TRBV25-1 and TRBJ1-1, is EADIYQTPRYLVIGTGKKITLECSQTMGHDKMYWYQQDPGMELHLIHYSYGVNSTEKGDLSSESTVSRIRTEHFPLTLESARPSHTSQYLCASSEWGQGVAAFFGQGTRLTVV.

The chain joins TRBV11-2 to TRBJ2-3, with 9 positions matching TRBD2. V gave up 3 bases and J gave up 3 bases; unmatched junction bases: 1. From germline, CDR1 is SGHAT and CDR2 FQNNGV. There are 14 residues in the CDR3. The CDR3 sequence: CASSFGLATDTQYF. The CDR3 nucleotides read TGTGCCAGCAGCTTCGGACTAGCGACAGATACGCAGTATTTT.

The count of this clone is one. The V and J genes are TRBV18 and TRBJ1-1; D call uncertain. The CDR3 sequence is 14 residues long. V shed 2 bases and J shed 1 base, with 8 bases lying between them. Germline-derived CDR1 and CDR2 are KGHSH and LQKENI. CDR3 in DNA: TGTGCCAGCTCACCAGATTCCGGGAACACTGAAGCTTTCTTT. Translating gives CASSPDSGNTEAFF.

The chain recombines TRBV2 with TRBJ1-1, with D unclear. V was shortened by 7 bases and J by 4 bases, with 7 bases between the two germline ends. Germline lookup yields CDR1 SNHLY and CDR2 FYNNEI. This CDR3 contains 11 residues. DNA of the CDR3: TGTGCCAGCAATCCCAGCACTGAAGCTTTCTTT. Translated, it gives CASNPSTEAFF.

The V gene is TRBV7-9, the J gene TRBJ1-3; TRBD1 aligns across 7 bases. The V segment lost 8 bases and the J segment 5 bases; nucleotides outside the gene matches: 18. Germline V CDR1 and CDR2: SEHNR, FQNEAQ (reference sequence). This CDR3 comprises 17 residues. In nucleotides, the CDR3 is TGTGCCAGCTTGCCGAGCGGGCAGGGGGTATGGAGAAACACCATATATTTT. Translating it yields CASLPSGQGVWRNTIYF.

The genes are TRBV28 and TRBJ1-1; a weak D match, TRBD1 (5 bases). There are 16 residues in the CDR3. Germline CDR1 and CDR2: MDHEN and SYDVKM. V lost 10 bases and J lost 0, with 21 bases in between. The CDR3 sequence: CATLDSLVELNTEAFF. In DNA form, the CDR3 reads TGTGCCACTCTAGACAGTCTTGTCGAATTGAACACTGAAGCTTTCTTT.

The rearrangement uses TRBV9 and TRBJ1-3, with 8 bases matching TRBD1. The germline V gene encodes CDR1 SGDLS and CDR2 YYNGEE. V lost 2 bases to trimming and J lost 6 bases; unmatched junction nucleotides: 4. The CDR3 covers 14 residues. As DNA, the CDR3 is TGTGCCAGCAGCGTGCAGGGGGCGAAAAACACCATATATTTT. Residues: CASSVQGAKNTIYF. Combining the CDR3 with reference TRBV9 and TRBJ1-3 gives the whole variable domain DSGVTQTPKHLITATGQRVTLRCSPRSGDLSVYWYQQSLDQGLQFLIQYYNGEERAKGNILERFSAQQFPDLHSELNLSSLELGDSALYFCASSVQGAKNTIYFGEGSWLTVV.

V gene TRBV10-3 combines with J gene TRBJ1-6; 7 nucleotides agree with TRBD1. The CDR3 spans 16 residues. The V and J ends lost 4 bases and 5 bases, in that order; junction bases with no gene match: 8. The germline V gene has CDR1 ENHRY and CDR2 SYGVKD. Here the CDR3 reads CAISVDLTGDNSPLHF. The CDR3 DNA reads TGTGCCATCAGTGTGGACTTAACAGGGGATAATTCACCCCTCCACTTT.

The table lists this clone with a count of one. This chain uses TRBV7-8 with TRBJ1-4; no clear D. The CDR3 covers 12 residues. The germline V gene encodes CDR1 SGHVS and CDR2 FQNEAQ. V lost 5 bases, J lost 9 bases, and 10 bases lay in between. In DNA, the CDR3 is TGTGCCAGCAGCGGGCCAAGGAAAAAACTGTTTTTT. Encoded protein: CASSGPRKKLFF.

The J gene is TRBJ2-2, the V gene TRBV6-6; TRBD1 matches at 7 bases. This CDR3 spans 14 amino acids. CDR1 is MNHNY and CDR2 is SVGAGI in the germline V gene (reference sequence). J lost 6 bases, V lost 4 bases, and 5 bases had no gene match. As DNA, the CDR3 is TGTGCCAGCAGTTTCACCCAGGGGGCCGGGGAGCTGTTTTTT. It translates to CASSFTQGAGELFF.

The chain links TRBV7-2 to TRBJ2-1; 7 bases match TRBD2. V lost 4 bases and J lost 0; bases outside the gene matches: 3. This CDR3 is built from 15 residues. Germline CDR1 is SGHTA and CDR2 is FQGNSA. CDR3 residues: CASSSSGISYNEQFF. The DNA of the CDR3 is TGTGCCAGCAGCTCAAGCGGGATCTCCTACAATGAGCAGTTCTTC.

The chain joins TRBV19 to TRBJ2-3; D call uncertain. Trimming took off 4 bases at V and 6 bases at J, with 8 bases between the two ends. The CDR3 consists of 12 residues. Germline values: CDR1 LNHDA, CDR2 SQIVND (reference sequence). The CDR3 loop reads CASSTLDDTQYF. The CDR3 region has the DNA TGTGCCAGTAGTACCCTAGACGATACGCAGTATTTT.

The CDR3 region has the DNA TGTGCCAGTAGTATAGCGGCACAGGGAAATGAGCAGTTCTTC. It yields the protein CASSIAAQGNEQFF. The rearrangement joins TRBV19 to TRBJ2-1; D is possibly TRBD1 (6 bases). This CDR3 region has 14 residues. The V gene lost 1 base and the J gene lost 7 bases, with 11 bases spanning the gap. Per the germline V gene, CDR1 is LNHDA and CDR2 is SQIVND (reference sequence).

This clone was seen a few times. The chain is built from TRBV10-1 and TRBJ2-3; 9 nucleotides line up with TRBD2. This CDR3 comprises 17 residues. J lost 2 bases, V lost 3 bases, and 9 bases had no gene match. The germline V gene has CDR1 WNHNN and CDR2 SYGVQD (reference sequence). CDR3 nucleotide sequence: TGCGCCAGCAGTGATCGAGCGGGAGGAATCCTCACAGATACGCAGTATTTT. It translates to CASSDRAGGILTDTQYF.

This sequence joins TRBV5-6 and TRBJ2-3, with D possibly matching TRBD2 (6 bases). Germline CDR1 is SGHDT and CDR2 is YYEEEE. The CDR3 is made up of 15 amino acids. Trimming stripped 4 bases from V and 4 bases from J, with 16 bases between. CDR3 amino acids: CASSRETNFPDTQYF. The CDR3 DNA is TGTGCCAGCAGCCGGGAGACCAACTTCCCAGATACGCAGTATTTT.

This clone was counted once. The rearrangement joins TRBV2 to TRBJ2-3; D gene ambiguous. Germline V gene lookup returns CDR1 SNHLY and CDR2 FYNNEI. Trimming left V 6 bases short and J 2 bases short, with 6 bases between. CDR3 length: 12 amino acids. CDR3 nucleotide sequence: TGTGCCAGCAGAGGAGACACAGATACGCAGTATTTT. Residues: CASRGDTDTQYF.

This chain connects TRBV27 to TRBJ2-5, with TRBD2 matching over 12 bases. The CDR3 covers 16 residues. With 8 bases clipped from V and 5 bases from J, the junction kept 12 bases outside the gene matches. Germline V gene data show CDR1 as MNHEY and CDR2 as SMNVEV (reference sequence). The CDR3: CASALLLAGGRETQYF. The CDR3, as DNA: TGTGCCAGCGCCCTCTTACTAGCGGGGGGCAGGGAGACCCAGTACTTC.

V and J are TRBV9 and TRBJ1-4; 9 nucleotides match TRBD1. V trimming: 3 bases; J trimming: 10 bases; junction bases outside the gene matches: 7. Germline assignment: CDR1 SGDLS and CDR2 YYNGEE. There are 14 residues in the CDR3. The CDR3 loop reads CASSAQTDRGKLFF. For the CDR3, the DNA is TGTGCCAGCAGCGCACAGACGGACAGGGGAAAACTGTTTTTT.

CDR3 DNA sequence: TGTGCCATCTTGGTGGCAGAACACTATGGCTACACCTTC. This gives the protein CAILVAEHYGYTF. This chain uses TRBV7-9 with TRBJ1-2; D gene unclear. The CDR3 sequence is 13 residues long. Germline-derived CDR1 and CDR2 are SEHNR and FQNEAQ (reference sequence). Trimming took 10 bases from V and 3 from J, leaving 15 bases between them.